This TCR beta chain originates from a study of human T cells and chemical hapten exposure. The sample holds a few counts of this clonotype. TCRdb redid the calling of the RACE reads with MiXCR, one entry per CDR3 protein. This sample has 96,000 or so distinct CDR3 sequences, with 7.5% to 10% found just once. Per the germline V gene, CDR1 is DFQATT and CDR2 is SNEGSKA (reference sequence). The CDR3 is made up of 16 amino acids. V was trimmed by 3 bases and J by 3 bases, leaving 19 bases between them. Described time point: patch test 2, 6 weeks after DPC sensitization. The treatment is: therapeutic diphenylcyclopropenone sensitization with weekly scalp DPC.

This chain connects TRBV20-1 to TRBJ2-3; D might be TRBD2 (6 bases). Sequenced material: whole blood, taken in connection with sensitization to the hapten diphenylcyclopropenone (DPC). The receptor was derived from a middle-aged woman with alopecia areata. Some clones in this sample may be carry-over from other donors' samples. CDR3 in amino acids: CSASSLKTGTTDTQYF. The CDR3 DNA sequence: TGCAGTGCTAGCAGTTTAAAGACCGGGACTACAGATACGCAGTATTTT.